Shown below are 22 T cell receptor beta chains from a single sample sequenced in a study of blood T cell repertoires in COVID-19 (dated by TCRdb to 2020 to 2022). The library was generated by the immunoSEQ multiplex PCR assay. Held by TCRdb, this immuneACCESS table contains in-frame sequences only and omits some clones. Under half of the omission traces to an unresolved V gene where checked; the cause of the rest is unknown. The sample table shows roughly 70,000 clones, and 80% are seen once. The top ten clones comprise roughly 18% of the sample. The sequenced material came from peripheral blood. These receptors originate from a man between 65 and 80 years old who had recovered from COVID-19.

This chain links TRBV4-3 with TRBJ2-1, with a weak D call TRBD2 (6 bases). Trimming cost V 0 bases and J 10 bases, with 10 bases left between them. Germline loops: CDR1 LGHNA, CDR2 YSLEER. This CDR3 comprises 13 residues. CDR3 sequence (DNA): TGCGCCAGCAGCCAAGATCCGGCGGGAGAGCAGTTCTTC. Translating gives CASSQDPAGEQFF.

J is TRBJ1-5 and V is TRBV5-1; 7 bases are shared with TRBD1. The CDR3 has 14 residues. The J segment lost 2 bases and the V segment lost 4 bases, leaving 3 bases of the junction unmatched. Germline V lookup: CDR1 SGHRS, CDR2 YFSETQ. Here the CDR3 reads CASSPDRGNQPQHF. The CDR3 DNA follows: TGCGCCAGCAGCCCCGACAGGGGCAATCAGCCCCAGCATTTT.

The DNA of the CDR3 is TGTGCCAGCAGTCCCTACAGGGGGCACACTGAAGCTTTCTTT. Residues: CASSPYRGHTEAFF. The rearrangement joins TRBV27 to TRBJ1-1; 9 bases agree with TRBD1. This CDR3 spans 14 amino acids. V gave up 5 bases and J gave up 3 bases; unmatched junction bases: 4. Per germline, CDR1 MNHEY and CDR2 SMNVEV (reference sequence).

This chain joins TRBV3-1 (or the pseudogene TRBV3-2) and TRBJ1-6, with D maybe TRBD1 (6 bases). Between the trimmed V and J ends, which lost 0 bases and 10 bases, there was a span of 19 bases. The germline CDR1 and CDR2 sequences are LGHDT and YNNKEL (reference sequence). The CDR3 sequence is 17 residues long. In DNA, the CDR3 is TGTGCCAGCAGCCAAGACGGTGGTTGGGCAGGGGAATCACCCCTCCACTTT. Its translation: CASSQDGGWAGESPLHF.

The chain couples TRBV19 to TRBJ2-1, with D possibly matching TRBD2 (6 bases). Trimming pared 4 bases from V and 6 bases from J, leaving 10 bases between. The CDR3 totals 13 residues. The germline CDR1 and CDR2 sequences are LNHDA and SQIVND (reference sequence). The CDR3 spells CASSNQGGNEQFF. The CDR3 nucleotides are TGTGCCAGTAGTAACCAGGGAGGCAATGAGCAGTTCTTC.

On this clone itself: This sample also contains other DNA sequences that code for the same CDR3. The chain recombines TRBV9 with TRBJ2-5; D might be TRBD1 (6 bases). Trimming removed 0 bases from V and 2 bases from J, with 8 bases in between. CDR1 is SGDLS and CDR2 is YYNGEE in the germline V gene. CDR3 length: 14 amino acids. The CDR3 reads CASSVGQGQETQYF. CDR3 nucleotide sequence: TGTGCCAGCAGCGTAGGGCAGGGGCAAGAGACCCAGTACTTC. Variable domain in full (rest from reference TRBV9 and TRBJ2-5): DSGVTQTPKHLITATGQRVTLRCSPRSGDLSVYWYQQSLDQGLQFLIQYYNGEERAKGNILERFSAQQFPDLHSELNLSSLELGDSALYFCASSVGQGQETQYFGPGTRLLVL.

The chain links TRBV27 to TRBJ2-3; maybe TRBD2 (5 bases). CDR1 and CDR2 from the germline V gene are MNHEY and SMNVEV (reference sequence). The CDR3 totals 14 residues. V shed 5 bases and J shed 7 bases, with 16 bases lying between them. CDR3 DNA: TGTGCCAGCAGTGTCGGGATAACCTCTAATACGCAGTATTTT. Protein: CASSVGITSNTQYF.

This rearrangement joins TRBV3-1 (or the pseudogene TRBV3-2) to TRBJ2-3; 8 bases match TRBD2. Germline CDR1 LGHDT, CDR2 YNNKEL (reference sequence). Trimming cost V 2 bases and J 2 bases; bases outside gene matches: 9. CDR3 length: 17 amino acids. The CDR3 coding sequence is TGTGCCAGCAGCCAAAATCCTTTAGCGGGACTCACAGATACGCAGTATTTT. This translates into CASSQNPLAGLTDTQYF.

CDR3 residues: CASSSSGRNEQFF. CDR3 in DNA: TGTGCCAGCAGCTCTAGCGGGAGAAATGAGCAGTTCTTC. The chain links TRBV7-9 to TRBJ2-1; TRBD2 matches 10 bases. The CDR3 loop spans 13 amino acids. Germline lookup yields CDR1 SEHNR and CDR2 FQNEAQ (reference sequence). Losses at the gene ends were 4 bases for V and 7 bases for J; bases not matched to a gene: 1.

The chain joins TRBV19 to TRBJ1-1; tentative D call: TRBD1 (5 bases). The germline CDR1 and CDR2 sequences are LNHDA and SQIVND (reference sequence). The CDR3 is made up of 13 amino acids. V was trimmed by 5 bases and J by 4 bases, leaving 11 bases between them. The CDR3 sequence is CASSPRVSTEAFF. The CDR3 coding sequence is TGTGCCAGTAGTCCCAGGGTGAGCACTGAAGCTTTCTTT.

Comments on this clone: One end of the junction fails to match germline, which may point to a read error. V and J are TRBV5-8 and TRBJ1-1; 7 nucleotides align to TRBD1. The CDR3 covers 13 residues. Germline V CDR1 and CDR2: SGHTS, YDEGEE. CDR3 sequence: CASRLAGGAEAFF. The CDR3 DNA sequence: TGTGCCAGCAGATTGGCAGGGGGAGCTGAAGCTTTCTTT.

There are a few counts of this clone. The chain combines TRBV10-3 with TRBJ1-3; no firm D call. CDR3 length: 15 amino acids. CDR1 and CDR2 from the germline V gene are ENHRY and SYGVKD. V was shortened by 0 bases and J by 3 bases, with 9 bases between the two germline ends. The CDR3 sequence is CAISESFADGNTIYF. CDR3 nucleotide sequence: TGTGCCATCAGTGAGTCGTTCGCAGATGGAAACACCATATATTTT.

This rearrangement joins TRBV6-5 to TRBJ2-7; D is undetermined. Trimming took off 6 bases at V and 6 bases at J, with 15 bases between the two ends. Germline-derived CDR1 and CDR2 are MNHEY and SVGAGI. The CDR3 consists of 13 residues. CDR3: CASRTTVGFEQYF. CDR3 DNA sequence: TGTGCCAGCAGGACAACGGTGGGCTTCGAGCAGTACTTC.

The chain uses TRBV27 and TRBJ1-2; TRBD1 matches at 10 bases. The junction had 9 bases not matched to a gene; V was cut back by 6 bases and J by 5 bases. Germline V gene sequence: CDR1 MNHEY, CDR2 SMNVEV (reference sequence). The length of the CDR3 is 15 residues. CDR3 sequence: CASRTGGAGTYGYTF. The CDR3 bases are TGTGCCAGCAGGACAGGGGGCGCCGGGACATATGGCTACACCTTC.

CDR3 DNA: TGCGCCAGCAGCGCGCGACAGGGGAAGGATTCACCCCTCCACTTT. This encodes CASSARQGKDSPLHF. The chain links TRBV5-1 to TRBJ1-6, with 8 nucleotides matching TRBD1. The V segment lost 4 bases and the J segment 8 bases; nucleotides outside the gene matches: 8. CDR3 length equals 15 residues. Germline lookup yields CDR1 SGHRS and CDR2 YFSETQ.

This chain connects TRBV27 to TRBJ2-1; TRBD2 agrees at 9 bases. V lost 6 bases, J lost 1 base, and 13 bases stayed unmatched. The germline V gene encodes CDR1 MNHEY and CDR2 SMNVEV (reference sequence). CDR3 length equals 18 residues. The CDR3 region is CASSKSGWTSDSYNEQFF. CDR3 sequence (DNA): TGTGCCAGCAGCAAAAGCGGGTGGACTAGCGATTCCTACAATGAGCAGTTCTTC.

The V gene is TRBV30, the J gene TRBJ2-1; 11 bases agree with TRBD2. This CDR3 comprises 16 residues. Germline loops: CDR1 GTSNPN, CDR2 SVGIG (reference sequence). The trim removed 2 bases at V and 6 bases at J, leaving 9 bases unmatched. The CDR3 nucleotides are TGTGCCTGGAGTCTAATTAGCGGGGGGGCCCTCAATGAGCAGTTCTTC. It specifies CAWSLISGGALNEQFF.

CDR3 in amino acids: CASSLYRSGHEQYF. In DNA, the CDR3 is TGTGCCAGCAGTTTATACCGGAGCGGGCACGAGCAGTACTTC. This sequence joins TRBV28 and TRBJ2-7, with D possibly TRBD2 on 6 matching bases. The CDR3 runs to 14 residues. V gave up 1 base and J gave up 5 bases, with 12 bases separating them. Per germline, CDR1 MDHEN and CDR2 SYDVKM. Variable domain in full (rest from reference TRBV28 and TRBJ2-7): DVKVTQSSRYLVKRTGEKVFLECVQDMDHENMFWYRQDPGLGLRLIYFSYDVKMKEKGDIPEGYSVSREKKERFSLILESASTNQTSMYLCASSLYRSGHEQYFGPGTRLTVT.

This chain joins TRBV11-3 and TRBJ2-7; possible D gene TRBD2, 5 bases. This CDR3 is built from 15 residues. Germline CDR1 is SGHNT and CDR2 is YENEEA. V was trimmed by 0 bases and J by 0 bases, leaving 9 bases between them. This chain's CDR3 is CASSLDSGPSYEQYF. Here the CDR3 DNA reads TGTGCCAGCAGCTTAGACAGCGGTCCCTCCTACGAGCAGTACTTC. Drawing the rest from reference TRBV11-3 and TRBJ2-7, the complete variable domain is EAGVVQSPRYKIIEKKQPVAFWCNPISGHNTLYWYLQNLGQGPELLIRYENEEAVDDSQLPKDRFSAERLKGVDSTLKIQPAELGDSAVYLCASSLDSGPSYEQYFGPGTRLTVT.

This chain uses TRBV2 with TRBJ1-2, with TRBD1 matching 7 bases. The length of the CDR3 is 15 residues. The J segment lost 8 bases and the V segment lost 7 bases, leaving 16 bases of the junction unmatched. In germline, CDR1 is SNHLY, CDR2 FYNNEI. CDR3: CASTPKVREGGGYTF. Written as DNA, the CDR3 is TGTGCCAGCACCCCGAAGGTCAGGGAAGGGGGCGGCTACACCTTC.

V is TRBV7-2 and J is TRBJ2-2; D possibly corresponds to TRBD1 (6 bases). The V end was cut by 6 bases, the J end by 3 bases, with 11 bases between. Looked up from germline, CDR1 is SGHTA and CDR2 is FQGNSA. CDR3 length: 14 amino acids. The CDR3 nucleotides read TGTGCCAGCAGTGACAGGTCGGACACCGGGGAGCTGTTTTTT. Translated, it gives CASSDRSDTGELFF. Drawing the rest from reference TRBV7-2 and TRBJ2-2, the complete variable domain is GAGVSQSPSNKVTEKGKDVELRCDPISGHTALYWYRQSLGQGLEFLIYFQGNSAPDKSGLPSDRFSAERTGGSVSTLTIQRTQQEDSAVYLCASSDRSDTGELFFGEGSRLTVL.

V and J are TRBV19 and TRBJ2-1; TRBD2 aligns across 9 bases. This CDR3 contains 15 residues. Germline lookup yields CDR1 LNHDA and CDR2 SQIVND (reference sequence). V trimming: 5 bases; J trimming: 6 bases; junction bases outside the gene matches: 8. This chain's CDR3 is CASSGVAGVGNEQFF. The CDR3 DNA is TGTGCCAGTAGTGGAGTAGCGGGAGTGGGCAATGAGCAGTTCTTC. The complete variable domain, with remaining parts taken from reference TRBV19 and TRBJ2-1, reads DGGITQSPKYLFRKEGQNVTLSCEQNLNHDAMYWYRQDPGQGLRLIYYSQIVNDFQKGDIAEGYSVSREKKESFPLTVTSAQKNPTAFYLCASSGVAGVGNEQFFGPGTRLTVL.